A single sample is the source of the 26 T cell receptor beta chains below, sequenced in a study of cytomegalovirus exposure and HLA in healthy donors. Sequencing was performed with immunoSEQ multiplex PCR; in TCRdb, only in-frame clones are kept and a portion is missing. The table lists roughly 330,000 clones, 87% of them singletons. Material: PBMCs. These TCRs come from a woman aged 30 to 39 in good health and CMV-seropositive.

This chain uses TRBV7-2 with TRBJ2-2, with TRBD2 identical over 8 bases. This CDR3 spans 15 amino acids. Losses at the gene ends were 5 bases for V and 4 bases for J; bases not matched to a gene: 6. Germline assignment: CDR1 SGHTA and CDR2 FQGNSA. The CDR3 nucleotides are TGTGCCAGCAGCACGGGACTAGTGAGCACCGGGGAGCTGTTTTTT. Encoded protein: CASSTGLVSTGELFF. The variable domain in full, with the rest retrieved from reference TRBV7-2 and TRBJ2-2, is GAGVSQSPSNKVTEKGKDVELRCDPISGHTALYWYRQSLGQGLEFLIYFQGNSAPDKSGLPSDRFSAERTGGSVSTLTIQRTQQEDSAVYLCASSTGLVSTGELFFGEGSRLTVL.

This rearrangement joins TRBV6-1 to TRBJ2-5, with 7 bases fitting TRBD1. The CDR3 spans 13 residues. The germline V gene has CDR1 MNHNS and CDR2 SASEGT. Trimming removed 4 bases from V and 2 bases from J; junction bases left unmatched: 1. The CDR3 protein is CASSGGQQETQYF. DNA of the CDR3: TGTGCCAGCAGTGGGGGACAGCAAGAGACCCAGTACTTC.

This clone appeared a few times. The CDR3 region is CASSGLAGAFEQYF. CDR3 bases: TGTGCCAGCAGCGGACTAGCGGGAGCCTTCGAGCAGTACTTC. The rearrangement uses TRBV28 and TRBJ2-7, with TRBD2 matching 13 bases. Germline CDR1 is MDHEN and CDR2 is SYDVKM. The V gene end was trimmed by 6 bases and the J gene end by 6 bases; junction bases not matched to a gene: 5. The CDR3 is 14 amino acids.

The chain combines TRBV15 with TRBJ2-5; 12 bases match TRBD2. Unmatched junction bases numbered 1, after V lost 0 bases and J lost 5 bases. Germline V CDR1 and CDR2: LNHNV, YYDKDF (reference sequence). The CDR3 contains 15 residues. The CDR3 DNA sequence: TGTGCCACCAGCAGAGACCTAGCGGGGGGGGAGACCCAGTACTTC. Translation: CATSRDLAGGETQYF.

The V call is TRBV7-2, the J call TRBJ2-3, with D tentatively TRBD2 (6 bases). The V end lost 5 bases, the J end lost 0 bases, and 15 bases lay between the germline ends. The CDR3 totals 16 residues. Germline values: CDR1 SGHTA, CDR2 FQGNSA. The CDR3, as DNA: TGTGCCAGCAGCCCCGGGACTCCCTTTAGCACAGATACGCAGTATTTT. Protein: CASSPGTPFSTDTQYF.

This rearrangement joins TRBV29-1 to TRBJ2-1; TRBD2 matches 11 bases. Germline V gene data show CDR1 as SQVTM and CDR2 as ANQGSEA. This CDR3 is built from 20 residues. After removal of 0 bases from V and 6 bases from J, the junction contained 19 bases not matched to a gene. The CDR3 nucleotides read TGCAGCGTTGAAGACTTTCAGGGACTAGCGGTAGAAGCCCCTCGCAATGAGCAGTTCTTC. This encodes CSVEDFQGLAVEAPRNEQFF.

This clone occurred a few times. The chain carries TRBV18 and TRBJ1-3; 7 bases align to TRBD1. The trim removed 4 bases at V and 0 bases at J, leaving 3 bases unmatched. CDR1 and CDR2 from the germline V gene are KGHSH and LQKENI. This CDR3 is 15 amino acids long. CDR3 in amino acids: CASSRRQGSGNTIYF. CDR3 DNA sequence: TGTGCCAGCTCACGCCGACAGGGCTCTGGAAACACCATATATTTT. Combining the CDR3 with reference TRBV18 and TRBJ1-3 gives the whole variable domain NAGVMQNPRHLVRRRGQEARLRCSPMKGHSHVYWYRQLPEEGLKFMVYLQKENIIDESGMPKERFSAEFPKEGPSILRIQQVVRGDSAAYFCASSRRQGSGNTIYFGEGSWLTVV.

The chain links TRBV9 to TRBJ2-5; D possibly uses TRBD1 or TRBD2 (7 bases each). V was trimmed by 0 bases and J by 5 bases, leaving 14 bases between them. Germline-derived CDR1 and CDR2 are SGDLS and YYNGEE. The CDR3 runs 15 residues. The CDR3 sequence is CASSVVGGGRETQYF. In nucleotides, the CDR3 is TGTGCCAGCAGCGTAGTGGGAGGGGGCCGGGAGACCCAGTACTTC.

The chain is built from TRBV2 and TRBJ2-7; D is unresolved. V lost 5 bases, J lost 7 bases, and 12 bases lay in between. CDR3 length: 12 residues. Germline CDR1 is SNHLY and CDR2 is FYNNEI. CDR3 in DNA: TGTGCCAGCAGTCCAGATTTGAGGGAGCAGTACTTC. It yields the protein CASSPDLREQYF.

V usage is TRBV6-4 and J usage is TRBJ1-1; D is unresolved. Germline V gene lookup returns CDR1 MRHNA and CDR2 SNTAGT. Trimming removed 2 bases from V and 0 bases from J, with 7 bases in between. This CDR3 contains 14 residues. DNA for the CDR3: TGTGCCAGCAGTGACACGCACTTGAACACTGAAGCTTTCTTT. This encodes CASSDTHLNTEAFF.

J is TRBJ1-1 and V is TRBV28; perhaps TRBD1 as D (6 bases). There are 14 residues in the CDR3. Germline V gives CDR1 MDHEN, CDR2 SYDVKM. V lost 3 bases and J lost 4, with 12 bases in between. CDR3: CASSFRQGGTEAFF. The CDR3 DNA is TGTGCCAGCAGTTTCCGGCAAGGGGGCACTGAAGCTTTCTTT.

This chain connects TRBV2 to TRBJ2-5, with 9 bases matching TRBD1. This CDR3 has 15 amino acids. With V trimmed by 3 bases and J by 1 base, 3 bases remained unmatched. CDR1 is SNHLY and CDR2 is FYNNEI in the germline V gene. The CDR3 sequence: CASSDGGQGQETQYF. In nucleotides, the CDR3 is TGTGCCAGCAGTGATGGGGGACAGGGCCAAGAGACCCAGTACTTC.

The V gene is TRBV4-3, the J gene TRBJ2-2; a possible D gene is TRBD1 (6 bases). In germline, CDR1 is LGHNA, CDR2 YSLEER. The CDR3 length is 16 residues. The V gene lost 0 bases and the J gene lost 5 bases, with 13 bases spanning the gap. DNA for the CDR3: TGCGCCAGCAGCCAAGATATGACAGGCGGGACCGGGGAGCTGTTTTTT. It codes for CASSQDMTGGTGELFF.

The chain couples TRBV27 to TRBJ1-3; D is undetermined. This CDR3 has 12 amino acids. Trimming took off 6 bases at V and 4 bases at J, with 7 bases between the two ends. CDR1 and CDR2 from the germline V gene are MNHEY and SMNVEV (reference sequence). The CDR3 DNA is TGTGCCAGCAGCAGTGACGGAAACACCATATATTTT. Translation gives CASSSDGNTIYF.

This clone is a singleton in its sample. The chain carries TRBV10-3 and TRBJ2-5; possible D gene TRBD2, 7 bases. This CDR3 has 14 amino acids. Germline V gene sequence: CDR1 ENHRY, CDR2 SYGVKD. The V and J ends lost 8 bases and 5 bases respectively, with 18 bases between them. The CDR3 spells CAIGVGGGHETQYF. The CDR3, as DNA: TGTGCCATCGGTGTAGGGGGGGGACACGAGACCCAGTACTTC.

The chain combines TRBV6-5 with TRBJ2-5, with D possibly being TRBD1 (5 bases). Trimming removed 6 bases at V and 4 bases at J, with 9 bases between. Germline lookup yields CDR1 MNHEY and CDR2 SVGAGI. The length of the CDR3 is 12 residues. The CDR3: CASRSTGETQYF. In nucleotides, the CDR3 is TGTGCCAGCAGAAGCACAGGAGAGACCCAGTACTTC.

This chain uses TRBV2 with TRBJ2-1; TRBD2 matches 8 bases. The junction had 7 bases not matched to a gene; V was cut back by 11 bases and J by 4 bases. Per the germline V gene, CDR1 is SNHLY and CDR2 is FYNNEI. This CDR3 spans 13 amino acids. CDR3 bases: TGTGCCGTTCTGACGGGGGGGTACAATGAGCAGTTCTTC. Its translation is CAVLTGGYNEQFF.

The genes are TRBV4-3 and TRBJ2-3; D gene uncertain. V lost 4 bases and J 2 bases, leaving 7 bases between the germline ends. The CDR3 is 13 residues long. The germline CDR1 and CDR2 sequences are LGHNA and YSLEER. CDR3 in DNA: TGCGCCAGCAGCCTGGATCCCACAGATACGCAGTATTTT. Protein: CASSLDPTDTQYF.

V is TRBV5-6 and J is TRBJ1-2; maybe TRBD1 (6 bases). Germline CDR1 reads SGHDT; CDR2 reads YYEEEE. The length of the CDR3 is 13 residues. Trimming pared 5 bases from V and 2 bases from J, leaving 10 bases between. The CDR3 DNA sequence: TGTGCCAGCAGGTCCACAGGGAACTATGGCTACACCTTC. Its protein product is CASRSTGNYGYTF.

This chain uses TRBV29-1 with TRBJ2-7; D not certain. The CDR3 runs 12 residues. With 6 bases removed from V and 0 bases from J, the gap between germline ends came to 9 bases. Germline V lookup: CDR1 SQVTM, CDR2 ANQGSEA. CDR3 in amino acids: CSVRPSSYEQYF. DNA for the CDR3: TGCAGCGTGCGGCCAAGCTCCTACGAGCAGTACTTC.

DNA for the CDR3: TGTGCCAGCGGGGACCAGGGGGCTCATTCACCCCTCCACTTT. It translates to CASGDQGAHSPLHF. The chain recombines TRBV25-1 with TRBJ1-6, with TRBD1 matching 8 bases. The CDR3 is 14 residues long. Germline CDR1 and CDR2: MGHDK and SYGVNS. The trim removed 8 bases at V and 8 bases at J, leaving 8 bases unmatched.

This chain connects TRBV5-6 to TRBJ2-3, with D possibly TRBD2 on 6 matching bases. The V and J ends lost 4 bases and 3 bases respectively, with 9 bases between them. Per germline, CDR1 SGHDT and CDR2 YYEEEE. This CDR3 contains 13 residues. CDR3 coding DNA: TGTGCCAGCAGCCCCCTAGCGACAGATACGCAGTATTTT. Protein sequence: CASSPLATDTQYF.

This clone was seen only a few times. The rearrangement joins TRBV19 to TRBJ2-2; D may be TRBD1 (6 bases). The CDR3 contains 14 residues. CDR1 and CDR2 (germline): LNHDA, SQIVND (reference sequence). V was cut by 8 bases and J by 0 bases, with 10 bases left in between. The CDR3 region is CASAGTPNTGELFF. CDR3 DNA sequence: TGTGCCAGTGCCGGGACACCGAACACCGGGGAGCTGTTTTTT.

The chain uses TRBV20-1 and TRBJ1-1, with D unresolved. Germline V CDR1 and CDR2: DFQATT, SNEGSKA (reference sequence). V was pared by 5 bases and J by 7 bases, with 8 bases between. This CDR3 has 10 amino acids. This chain's CDR3 is CSAYLSEAFF. The CDR3 DNA follows: TGCAGTGCTTACCTCAGTGAAGCTTTCTTT.

V gene TRBV29-1 combines with J gene TRBJ1-1, with D hard to call. The germline gives CDR1 SQVTM, CDR2 ANQGSEA. The CDR3 has 15 residues. The V gene lost 6 bases and the J gene lost 4 bases, with 21 bases spanning the gap. The CDR3 sequence: CSVLSTGRRVTEAFF. The CDR3 DNA reads TGCAGCGTCCTGTCGACGGGCAGGAGGGTCACTGAAGCTTTCTTT.

This clone was seen a handful of times. This chain uses TRBV29-1 with TRBJ2-7, with 8 bases fitting TRBD2. J lost 2 bases, V lost 5 bases, and 5 bases had no gene match. The CDR3 is made up of 13 amino acids. The V gene's germline CDR1 is SQVTM and CDR2 ANQGSEA. CDR3 coding DNA: TGCAGCGTTTCGGGAGGGCCGACCTACGAGCAGTACTTC. This gives the protein CSVSGGPTYEQYF.